This T cell receptor (beta chain) comes out of a study of blood T cell repertoires in COVID-19. For the study at large: Sites across the United States, Italy and Spain contributed samples from acute and convalescent COVID-19.

Individuals aged roughly 18 to 95 years were recruited from 20 to 25 US areas. Grouping used clinical history reported by participants in a survey and questionnaire. The CDR3 covers 13 residues. The germline V gene has CDR1 GTSNPN and CDR2 SVGIG (reference sequence). The V gene end was trimmed by 7 bases and the J gene end by 6 bases; junction bases not matched to a gene: 5. Original methodology: Researchers report that nucleated cell counts were estimated from reference gene primer amplification. Produced via immunoSEQ multiplex PCR; TCRdb's table is partial and in-frame only. V and J calls and clone size are copied from that table; D and trimming were computed from the DNA. The sample holds hundreds of thousands of clones, less than 85% seen once.

This TCR was recovered from a woman in her fifties or sixties who had recovered from COVID-19. The specimen was PBMCs or T cells enriched from blood (not recorded which). The rearrangement uses TRBV30 and TRBJ1-6, with TRBD1 matching 8 bases. The CDR3 sequence is CASQGVRNSPLHF. The CDR3 nucleotides are TGTGCCTCACAGGGGGTTCGTAATTCACCCCTCCACTTT.